The subject of this entry is one T cell receptor (beta chain). Its antigen remains unidentified. This sample includes further DNA sequences coding for the same CDR3. Produced via immunoSEQ multiplex PCR; TCRdb's table is partial and in-frame only. The sample gives roughly 70,000 clones, roughly 85% of which show up once; roughly 20% is in the top ten. This sample is drawn from a study of T cell responses to AZD1222 COVID-19 vaccine. On the study more broadly: Second doses that came at about 4 or about 12 weeks were put together. Notes on the study in general: Possibly, clonal diversity was underestimated; donors were largely white British and included more females. Among vaccine-associated CD4 TCRs, coverage spanned spike, with dominance at 160-218 and 743-854.

Trimming removed 3 bases from V and 4 bases from J; junction bases left unmatched: 0. Germline-derived CDR1 and CDR2 are MNHEY and SMNVEV (reference sequence). The CDR3 totals 12 residues. The sample was peripheral blood, taken on day 0 of AZD1222 vaccination. The V gene is TRBV27, the J gene TRBJ2-7, with 7 bases aligning to TRBD2. This clonotype originated in an adult in good health. The CDR3 DNA is TGTGCCAGCAGTTTGGGGGGGTACGAGCAGTACTTC. Translated, it gives CASSLGGYEQYF.